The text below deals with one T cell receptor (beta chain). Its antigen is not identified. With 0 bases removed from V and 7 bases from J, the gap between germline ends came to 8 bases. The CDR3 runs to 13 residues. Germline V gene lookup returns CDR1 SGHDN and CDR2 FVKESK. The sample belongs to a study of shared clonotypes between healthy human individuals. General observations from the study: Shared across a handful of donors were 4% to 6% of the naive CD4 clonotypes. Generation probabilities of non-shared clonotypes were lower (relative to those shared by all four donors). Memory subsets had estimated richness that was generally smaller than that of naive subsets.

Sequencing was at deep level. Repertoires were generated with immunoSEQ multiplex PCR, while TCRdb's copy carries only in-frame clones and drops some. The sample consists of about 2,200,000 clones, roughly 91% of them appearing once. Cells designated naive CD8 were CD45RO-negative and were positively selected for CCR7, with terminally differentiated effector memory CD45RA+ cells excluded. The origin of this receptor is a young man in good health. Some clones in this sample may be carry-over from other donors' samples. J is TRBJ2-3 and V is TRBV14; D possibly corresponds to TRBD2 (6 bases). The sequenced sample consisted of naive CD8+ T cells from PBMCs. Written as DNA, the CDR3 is TGTGCCAGCAGCCAAGATCGGGGGAATACGCAGTATTTT. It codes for CASSQDRGNTQYF.